The T cell receptor beta chain under discussion was sequenced for a study of T cells after yellow fever vaccination. With 3 bases clipped from V and 8 bases from J, the junction kept 14 bases outside the gene matches. This CDR3 contains 16 residues. Germline CDR1 reads DFQATT; CDR2 reads SNEGSKA (reference sequence). Using its own MiXCR run on the 5' RACE reads, TCRdb lists one record per CDR3 protein. The sample lists about 69,000 distinct CDR3 sequences, 5.9% occurring once. This clonotype was seen a few times. Sequencing was performed on CD4+ T cells sorted from PBMCs, taken more than 14 days after the first yellow fever vaccination. The TCR originated in a man aged 18 to 30 who received the YFV17D yellow fever vaccine. The gene calls are TRBV20-1 and TRBJ2-1, with 9 bases identical to TRBD2. The CDR3 nucleotides are TGCAGTGCTAGTAACGGCGGGGGGGCCCTGTCCCATGAGCAGTTCTTC. This encodes CSASNGGGALSHEQFF.